This T cell receptor beta chain stems from a study of CD8+CD57+ T cells in acquired aplastic anemia. In the study overall: The study obtained roughly 10 million reads on average for CD4+ cells from healthy donors.

The CDR3 contains 13 residues. Germline V gene lookup returns CDR1 DFQATT and CDR2 SNEGSKA (reference sequence). The V end was cut by 6 bases, the J end by 8 bases, with 19 bases between. In this sample, this clonotype turned up many times. Its antigen is as yet unknown. Points from the study as a whole: Shared by patients and controls, 25 to 30 CD8+ CDR3s were abundant in patients. Between patients and controls, CD8+ Simpson's diversity did not vary significantly.

Profiles of TCR beta VDJ and CDR3 were generated from a genomic DNA template. TCRdb fed the reads into MiXCR, producing one record per CDR3 protein. Here the sample spans around 130,000 distinct CDR3 sequences, about 48% being singletons. This sequence joins TRBV20-1 and TRBJ1-2; D may be TRBD1 (5 bases). This TCR derives from a human donor in good health, serving as a control. Sequencing input: sorted CD4+, CD8+, or CD8+CD57+ T cells (not recorded which) from PBMCs. CDR3 protein: CSALEGSRGGYTF. In nucleotides, the CDR3 is TGCAGTGCATTAGAAGGGTCAAGGGGCGGCTACACCTTC.